The 4 T cell receptor beta chains presented below share a single source sample, sequenced in a study of T cells in Graves' hyperthyroidism and ophthalmopathy. There were TCR beta CDR3 regions amplified from RNA transcripts. HTBI primers drove first-round RT-PCR of the TCR CDR3. From the multiplex PCR reads, TCRdb called clonotypes with MiXCR, one entry per CDR3 protein. Altogether 35,000 to 45,000 distinct CDR3 sequences are present, roughly 49% being singletons, with the ten largest covering approximately 6.2%. Sequenced input: blood. The receptors shown here come from a woman aged 50 to 65 with Graves' hyperthyroidism that later progressed to Graves' ophthalmopathy.

This clonotype has ten or more counts. CDR3 loop: CASSQELMTGKAGELFF. The CDR3 DNA reads TGTGCCAGCAGCCAAGAGCTTATGACAGGGAAGGCCGGGGAGCTGTTTTTT. The rearrangement joins TRBV4-2 to TRBJ2-2; 7 bases are shared with TRBD1. There are 17 residues in the CDR3. V was clipped by 0 bases and J by 6 bases; unmatched bases: 10. From germline, CDR1 is LGHNA and CDR2 YNFKEQ.

The chain combines TRBV11-2 with TRBJ1-2, with D hard to call. The CDR3 contains 12 residues. Trimming removed 4 bases from V and 7 bases from J, with 10 bases in between. Germline V gene sequence: CDR1 SGHAT, CDR2 FQNNGV. CDR3 DNA sequence: TGTGCCAGCAGCTCCCAATCGAGTGGCTACACCTTC. Protein sequence: CASSSQSSGYTF.

As regards this clonotype: The junction and the germline gene differ at one end; a read error may be behind it. This chain joins TRBV5-1 and TRBJ1-4; no clear D. The CDR3 covers 17 residues. Per the germline V gene, CDR1 is SGHRS and CDR2 is YFSETQ. The DNA for the CDR3 is TGTGCCAGCAGCTTGGATATACTCGGGAGTCGGTATGAAAAACTGTTTTTT. It specifies CASSLDILGSRYEKLFF.

The rearrangement joins TRBV2 to TRBJ2-7, with D possibly matching TRBD2 (6 bases). The germline CDR1 and CDR2 sequences are SNHLY and FYNNEI. The CDR3 consists of 13 residues. V was clipped by 5 bases and J by 4 bases, with 12 bases between them. The CDR3 loop reads CASSLALAYEQYF. The CDR3 nucleotides read TGTGCCAGCAGTCTCGCACTAGCTTACGAGCAGTACTTC. The whole variable domain, filled in from reference TRBV2 and TRBJ2-7, reads EPEVTQTPSHQVTQMGQEVILRCVPISNHLYFYWYRQILGQKVEFLVSFYNNEISEKSEIFDDQFSVERPDGSNFTLKIRSTKLEDSAMYFCASSLALAYEQYFGPGTRLTVT.